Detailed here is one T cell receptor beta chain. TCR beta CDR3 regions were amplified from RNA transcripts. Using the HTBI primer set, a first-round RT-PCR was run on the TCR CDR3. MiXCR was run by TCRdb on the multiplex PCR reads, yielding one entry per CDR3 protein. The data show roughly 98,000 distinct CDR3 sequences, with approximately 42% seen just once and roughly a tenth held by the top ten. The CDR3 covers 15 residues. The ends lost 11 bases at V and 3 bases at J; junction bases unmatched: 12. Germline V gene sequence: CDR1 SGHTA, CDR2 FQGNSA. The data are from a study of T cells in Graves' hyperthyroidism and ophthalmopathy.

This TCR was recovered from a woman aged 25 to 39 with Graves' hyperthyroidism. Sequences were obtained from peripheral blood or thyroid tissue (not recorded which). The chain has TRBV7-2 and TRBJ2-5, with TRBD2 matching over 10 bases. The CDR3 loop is CACAGEAGGEETQYF. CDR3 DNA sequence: TGTGCCTGCGCGGGAGAAGCGGGAGGGGAAGAGACCCAGTACTTC.